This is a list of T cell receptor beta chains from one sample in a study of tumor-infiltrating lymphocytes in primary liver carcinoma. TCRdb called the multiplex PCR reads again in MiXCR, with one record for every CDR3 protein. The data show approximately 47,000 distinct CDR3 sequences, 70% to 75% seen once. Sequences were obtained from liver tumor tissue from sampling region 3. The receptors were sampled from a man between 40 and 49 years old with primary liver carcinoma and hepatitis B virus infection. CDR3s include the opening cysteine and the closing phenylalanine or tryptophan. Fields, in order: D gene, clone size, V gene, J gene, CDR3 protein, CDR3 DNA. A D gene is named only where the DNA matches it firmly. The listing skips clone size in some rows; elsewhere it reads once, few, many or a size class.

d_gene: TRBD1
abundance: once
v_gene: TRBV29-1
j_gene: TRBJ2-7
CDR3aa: CSVEGDRGPNEHYF
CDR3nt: TGTAGCGTTGAAGGGGACAGGGGGCCGAACGAGCATTACTTC

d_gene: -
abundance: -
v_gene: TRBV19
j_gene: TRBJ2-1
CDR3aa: CASRRLDISYNEQFF
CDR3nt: TGTGCCAGTAGGCGACTTGATATCTCCTACAATGAGCAGTTCTTC

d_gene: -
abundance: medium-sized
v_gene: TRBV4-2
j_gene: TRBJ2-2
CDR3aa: CASSQELGNTGELFF
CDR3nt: TGTGCCAGCAGCCAAGAGCTGGGAAACACCGGGGAGCTGTTTTTT

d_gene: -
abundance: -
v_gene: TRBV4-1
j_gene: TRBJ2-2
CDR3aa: CANSRYRVFTGELFF
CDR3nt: TGCGCCAACAGTCGGTACAGGGTCTTCACCGGGGAGCTGTTTTTT

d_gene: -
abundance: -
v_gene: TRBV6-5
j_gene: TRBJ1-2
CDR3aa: CAGRLAANYGYTF
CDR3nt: TGTGCCGGCAGACTAGCGGCTAACTATGGGTACACCTTC

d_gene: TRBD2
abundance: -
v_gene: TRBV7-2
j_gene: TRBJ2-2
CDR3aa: CASSLKREILERTGELFF
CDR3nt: TGTGCCAGCAGCTTAAAGCGGGAGATTCTCGAGCGGACCGGGGAGCTGTTTTTT

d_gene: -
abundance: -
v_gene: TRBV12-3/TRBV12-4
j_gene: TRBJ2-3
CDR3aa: CASNKVLSTDTQYF
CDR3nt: TGTGCCAGCAATAAGGTTCTGAGCACGGATACGCAGTATTTT

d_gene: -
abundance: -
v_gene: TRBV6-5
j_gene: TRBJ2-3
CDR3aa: CASSSQAPDMQYF
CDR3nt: TGTGCCAGTAGTTCCCAGGCTCCAGATATGCAGTATTTT

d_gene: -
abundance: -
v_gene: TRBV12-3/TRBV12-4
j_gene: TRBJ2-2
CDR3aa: CASSFCVRGASPGELFF
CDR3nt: TGTGCCAGCAGTTTTTGTGTTCGGGGGGCCTCCCCCGGGGAGCTGTTTTTT

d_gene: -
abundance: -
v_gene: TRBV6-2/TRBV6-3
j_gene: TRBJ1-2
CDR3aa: CASAPSGGRSNGYTF
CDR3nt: TGTGCCAGCGCACCCAGTGGGGGCCGGAGCAATGGCTACACCTTC